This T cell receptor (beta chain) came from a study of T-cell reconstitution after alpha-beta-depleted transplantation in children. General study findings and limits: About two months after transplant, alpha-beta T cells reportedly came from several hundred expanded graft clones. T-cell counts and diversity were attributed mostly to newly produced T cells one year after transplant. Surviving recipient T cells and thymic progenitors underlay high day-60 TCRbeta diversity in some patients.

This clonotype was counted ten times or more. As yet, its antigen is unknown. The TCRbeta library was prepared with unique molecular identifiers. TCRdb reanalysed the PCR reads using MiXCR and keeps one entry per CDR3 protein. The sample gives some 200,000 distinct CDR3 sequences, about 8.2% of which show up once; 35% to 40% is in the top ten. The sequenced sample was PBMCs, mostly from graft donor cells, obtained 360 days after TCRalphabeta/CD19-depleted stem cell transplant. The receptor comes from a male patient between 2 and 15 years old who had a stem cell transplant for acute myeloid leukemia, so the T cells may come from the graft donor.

CDR3 residues: CASSFIRGPYTDTQYF. The CDR3 region has the DNA TGTGCCAGCAGCTTCATCAGGGGGCCTTACACAGATACGCAGTATTTT. The V gene is TRBV13, the J gene TRBJ2-3, with 8 positions matching TRBD1. CDR1 and CDR2 (germline): PRHDT, FYEKMQ (reference sequence). Trimming cost V 3 bases and J 2 bases; bases outside gene matches: 7. This CDR3 has 16 residues.